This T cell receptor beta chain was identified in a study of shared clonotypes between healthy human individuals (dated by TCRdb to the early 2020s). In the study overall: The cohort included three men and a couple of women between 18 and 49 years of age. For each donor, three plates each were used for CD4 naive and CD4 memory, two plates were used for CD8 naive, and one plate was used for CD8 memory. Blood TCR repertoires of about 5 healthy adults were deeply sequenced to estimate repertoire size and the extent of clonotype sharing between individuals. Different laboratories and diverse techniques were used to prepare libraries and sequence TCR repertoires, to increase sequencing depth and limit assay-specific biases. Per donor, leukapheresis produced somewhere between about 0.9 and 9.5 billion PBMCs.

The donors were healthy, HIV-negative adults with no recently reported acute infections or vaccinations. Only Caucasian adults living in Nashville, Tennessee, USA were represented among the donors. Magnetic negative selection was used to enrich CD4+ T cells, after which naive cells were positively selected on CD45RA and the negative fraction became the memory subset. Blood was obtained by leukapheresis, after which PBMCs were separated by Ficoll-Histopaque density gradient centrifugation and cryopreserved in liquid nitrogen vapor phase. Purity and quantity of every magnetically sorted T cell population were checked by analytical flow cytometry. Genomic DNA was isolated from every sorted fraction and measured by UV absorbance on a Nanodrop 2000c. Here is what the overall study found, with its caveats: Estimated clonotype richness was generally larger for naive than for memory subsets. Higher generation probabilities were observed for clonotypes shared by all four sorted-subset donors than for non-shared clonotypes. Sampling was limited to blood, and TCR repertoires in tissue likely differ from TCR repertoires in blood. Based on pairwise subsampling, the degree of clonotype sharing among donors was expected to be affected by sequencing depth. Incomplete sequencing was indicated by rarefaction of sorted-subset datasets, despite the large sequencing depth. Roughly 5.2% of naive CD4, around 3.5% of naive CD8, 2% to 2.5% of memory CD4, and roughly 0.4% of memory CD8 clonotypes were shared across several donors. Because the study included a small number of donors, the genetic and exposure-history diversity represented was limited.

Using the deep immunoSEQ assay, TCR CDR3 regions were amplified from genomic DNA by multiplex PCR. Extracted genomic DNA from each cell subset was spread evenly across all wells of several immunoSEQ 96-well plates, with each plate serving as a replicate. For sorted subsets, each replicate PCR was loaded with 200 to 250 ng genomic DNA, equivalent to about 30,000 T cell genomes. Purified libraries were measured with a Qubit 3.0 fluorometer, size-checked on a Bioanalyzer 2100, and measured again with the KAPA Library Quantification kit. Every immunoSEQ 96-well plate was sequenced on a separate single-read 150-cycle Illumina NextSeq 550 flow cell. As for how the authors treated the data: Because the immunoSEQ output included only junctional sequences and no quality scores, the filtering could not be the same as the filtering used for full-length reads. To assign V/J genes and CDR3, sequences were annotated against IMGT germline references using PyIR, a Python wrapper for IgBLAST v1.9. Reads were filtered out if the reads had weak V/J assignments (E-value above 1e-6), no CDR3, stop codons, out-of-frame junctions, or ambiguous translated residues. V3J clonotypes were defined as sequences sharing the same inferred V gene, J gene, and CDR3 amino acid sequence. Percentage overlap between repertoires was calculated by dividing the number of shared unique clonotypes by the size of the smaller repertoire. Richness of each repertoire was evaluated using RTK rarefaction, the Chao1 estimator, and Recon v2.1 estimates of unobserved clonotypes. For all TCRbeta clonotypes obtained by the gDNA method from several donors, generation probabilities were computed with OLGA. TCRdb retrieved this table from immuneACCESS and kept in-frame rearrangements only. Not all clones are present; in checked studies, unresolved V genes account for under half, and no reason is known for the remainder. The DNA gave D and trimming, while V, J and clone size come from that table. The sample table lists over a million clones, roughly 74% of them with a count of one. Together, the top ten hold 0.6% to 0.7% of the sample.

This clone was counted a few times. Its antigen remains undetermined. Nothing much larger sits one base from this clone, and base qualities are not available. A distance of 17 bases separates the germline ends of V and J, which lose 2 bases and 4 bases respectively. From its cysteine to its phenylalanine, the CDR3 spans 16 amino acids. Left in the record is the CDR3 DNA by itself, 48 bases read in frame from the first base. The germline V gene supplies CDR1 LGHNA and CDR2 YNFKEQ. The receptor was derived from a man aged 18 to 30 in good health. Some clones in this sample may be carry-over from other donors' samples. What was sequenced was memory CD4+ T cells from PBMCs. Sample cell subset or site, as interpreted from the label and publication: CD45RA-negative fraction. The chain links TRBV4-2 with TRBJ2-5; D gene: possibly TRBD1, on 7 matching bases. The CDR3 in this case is CASSQPQRQGGETQYF. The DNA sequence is TGTGCCAGCAGCCAACCCCAACGACAGGGAGGAGAGACCCAGTACTTC.